This entry is about one TCR beta chain. No antigen is known for it. The isolated RNA, all of it, was reverse transcribed, so expressed TCRB transcripts were what got sequenced. This table comes from immunoSEQ multiplex PCR, and its TCRdb copy is limited to in-frame clones, with some not included. This sample has 600,000 to 750,000 clones; approximately 13% occur once, and the top ten carry more than 0.1%. The data originate from a study of beta chain features in type 1 diabetes. Points from the study as a whole: More deletions and fewer insertions at VDJ junctions were seen in type 1 diabetes patients. In comparison with healthy donors, patients had naive, central memory and Treg TCRB repertoires that appeared more similar. Patients with Type 1 diabetes showed moderately but significantly shorter TCRB CDR3s in all four CD4+ subsets.

Germline V gene data show CDR1 as MNHEY and CDR2 as SMNVEV (reference sequence). CDR3 length equals 15 residues. Trimming removed 7 bases at V and 3 bases at J, with 19 bases between. It was via CD45RO/CCR7/CD25/CD127/CD95/CD27 that CD4+ naive, central memory, regulatory and stem cell-like memory cells were sorted. The chain employs TRBV27 and TRBJ2-7; a possible D gene is TRBD2 (6 bases). Source material: naive CD4+ T cells from blood. This clonotype originated in a man younger than 45 with type 1 diabetes. The CDR3 reads CASNTLGGYYYEQYF. The CDR3 DNA follows: TGTGCCAGCAACACTCTGGGGGGTTACTACTACGAGCAGTACTTC.